This T cell receptor beta chain came from a study of lymphopenia after photon versus proton radiotherapy. Study findings and constraints: A bigger post-nadir fall in TCR diversity correlated inversely with survival time in deceased patients. Authors raise, but do not show, better survival with proton therapy.

The germline CDR1 and CDR2 sequences are LGHNA and YNFKEQ. CDR3 length: 18 residues. With V trimmed by 0 bases and J by 0 bases, 6 bases remained unmatched. Clones were sequenced by immunoSEQ multiplex PCR, and TCRdb holds only the in-frame ones, with some missing. The data show 20,000 to 25,000 clones, about 85% seen once. Regarding this clone: Its cognate antigen is unknown.

V gene TRBV4-2 combines with J gene TRBJ2-5, with 11 nucleotides matching TRBD2. The source of this sequence is a man aged 55 to 70 with pancreatic cancer. The sequencing used peripheral blood, collected from a patient treated with photon-based radiotherapy. The CDR3 sequence: CASSQDLAGGRYQETQYF. The CDR3 DNA reads as TGTGCCAGCAGCCAAGACCTAGCGGGGGGCCGGTACCAAGAGACCCAGTACTTC.